This entry lists 23 T cell receptor beta chains sequenced from one sample in a study of blood T cell repertoires in COVID-19. Assay: immunoSEQ multiplex PCR; the TCRdb copy retains only in-frame clones and omits some. The sample carries a few hundred thousand clones, about 88% recorded once. Sequences were obtained from peripheral blood. These receptors were collected from a woman aged 60-75 years with acute or convalescent COVID-19.

The CDR3: CASSLAGQGADYEQYF. CDR3 coding DNA: TGTGCCAGCAGTTTGGCGGGACAGGGGGCCGATTACGAGCAGTACTTC. The rearrangement joins TRBV27 to TRBJ2-7, with TRBD1 matching 12 bases. The V segment lost 3 bases and the J segment 4 bases; nucleotides outside the gene matches: 7. CDR3 length: 16 residues. Looked up from germline, CDR1 is MNHEY and CDR2 is SMNVEV (reference sequence).

V and J are TRBV3-1 (or the pseudogene TRBV3-2) and TRBJ1-1, with 7 bases identical to TRBD1. The germline CDR1 and CDR2 sequences are LGHDT and YNNKEL (reference sequence). V shed 3 bases, J shed 0 bases, and the junction held 4 bases outside the gene matches. The CDR3 consists of 15 residues. CDR3 protein: CASSQDRLMNTEAFF. The CDR3 DNA sequence: TGTGCCAGCAGCCAGGACAGGCTGATGAACACTGAAGCTTTCTTT.

The chain has TRBV10-3 and TRBJ1-1; D remains unclear. The CDR3 sequence is 14 residues long. Trimming shortened V by 0 bases and J by 4 bases, and 9 bases separated the two germline ends. Germline assignment: CDR1 ENHRY and CDR2 SYGVKD. The CDR3, as DNA: TGTGCCATCAGTGAGTCCGGAGGGTTCACTGAAGCTTTCTTT. This encodes CAISESGGFTEAFF.

This clone was picked up one time. The rearrangement links TRBV27 to TRBJ1-6, with 8 nucleotides matching TRBD1. This CDR3 has 15 amino acids. Germline CDR1 and CDR2: MNHEY and SMNVEV (reference sequence). V gave up 5 bases and J gave up 7 bases; unmatched junction bases: 7. The CDR3 region is CASSELGTGNSPLHF. The CDR3 DNA reads as TGTGCCAGCAGTGAATTAGGGACAGGCAATTCACCCCTCCACTTT.

The sample holds one count of this clone. V usage is TRBV5-1 and J usage is TRBJ2-1; D is possibly TRBD1 (6 bases). The CDR3 is 15 residues long. With 4 bases removed from V and 0 bases from J, the gap between germline ends came to 11 bases. The germline V gene has CDR1 SGHRS and CDR2 YFSETQ. The CDR3 coding sequence is TGCGCCAGCAGCCTACAGGGAAGCTCCTACAATGAGCAGTTCTTC. Protein sequence: CASSLQGSSYNEQFF.

The V gene is TRBV5-1, the J gene TRBJ1-2; TRBD1 might be the D (6 bases). The CDR3 totals 13 residues. CDR1 is SGHRS, CDR2 YFSETQ, per germline. Trimming removed 2 bases at V and 6 bases at J, with 11 bases between. The CDR3 is CASSLQGVDGYTF. In DNA, the CDR3 is TGCGCCAGCAGCTTACAGGGTGTGGATGGCTACACCTTC.

This clone has more than one count but fewer than ten. The chain uses TRBV3-1 (or the pseudogene TRBV3-2) and TRBJ2-5; 11 bases line up with TRBD2. The CDR3 extends over 16 amino acids. Germline assignment: CDR1 LGHDT and CDR2 YNNKEL (reference sequence). V was clipped by 6 bases and J by 7 bases; unmatched bases: 13. Written as DNA, the CDR3 is TGTGCCAGCAGTTACCTAGCGGGGGGCGGCGGTGTGACCCAGTACTTC. It yields the protein CASSYLAGGGGVTQYF.

The J gene is TRBJ2-7, the V gene TRBV24-1; tentatively, D is TRBD1 (5 bases). Germline V CDR1 and CDR2: KGHDR, SFDVKD. V was pared by 3 bases and J by 6 bases, with 29 bases between. The CDR3 extends over 19 amino acids. This chain's CDR3 is CATSDGVGLLEAGVSEQYF. CDR3 DNA sequence: TGTGCCACCAGTGATGGAGTGGGGCTCCTGGAAGCAGGAGTTTCCGAGCAGTACTTC.

This chain joins TRBV28 and TRBJ1-6; 7 bases align to TRBD1. The CDR3 spans 15 residues. J was trimmed by 10 bases and V by 5 bases; bases with no gene match: 11. Germline loops: CDR1 MDHEN, CDR2 SYDVKM. The CDR3 region has the DNA TGTGCCAGCAGTCCCGTTGACAGGGTCCTGTCACCCCTCCACTTT. It yields the protein CASSPVDRVLSPLHF.

This sequence joins TRBV6-2 or TRBV6-3 and TRBJ1-5; the D gene is possibly TRBD1 (6 bases). Trimming removed 6 bases at V and 1 base at J, with 10 bases between. Germline CDR1 reads MNHEY; CDR2 reads SVGEGT. This CDR3 is 14 amino acids long. CDR3 sequence reads: CASSPDRSNQPQHF. The CDR3 coding sequence is TGTGCCAGCAGCCCCGACAGGAGCAATCAGCCCCAGCATTTT.

The chain is built from TRBV5-1 and TRBJ1-1; D is uncertain. The CDR3 consists of 13 residues. The germline CDR1 and CDR2 sequences are SGHRS and YFSETQ. V lost 1 base to trimming and J lost 5 bases, with 9 bases between them. The CDR3 loop is CASSLITGTEAFF. CDR3 DNA: TGCGCCAGCAGCTTGATTACGGGGACTGAAGCTTTCTTT.

This clone was detected a few times. The chain is built from TRBV5-6 and TRBJ1-5; D call uncertain. CDR1 is SGHDT and CDR2 is YYEEEE in the germline V gene. Trimming stripped 0 bases from V and 8 bases from J, with 9 bases between. This CDR3 is 13 amino acids long. This CDR3 reads CASSLGGLEPQHF. CDR3 bases: TGTGCCAGCAGCTTGGGAGGTCTCGAGCCCCAGCATTTT.

This clone appeared a single time. The chain uses TRBV7-2 and TRBJ1-4; D unresolved. The CDR3 spans 13 residues. Germline V gene lookup returns CDR1 SGHTA and CDR2 FQGNSA. Deletions cut 6 bases from V and 6 bases from J, with 11 bases between. The CDR3 region has the DNA TGTGCCAGCAGGACTAACACCCATGAAAAACTGTTTTTT. Amino acids: CASRTNTHEKLFF.

The chain recombines TRBV19 with TRBJ2-7; D is unresolved. This CDR3 is built from 13 residues. Germline values: CDR1 LNHDA, CDR2 SQIVND (reference sequence). V was pared by 2 bases and J by 0 bases, with 5 bases between. The CDR3 here is CASSIQISYEQYF. As DNA, the CDR3 is TGTGCCAGTAGTATACAAATCTCCTACGAGCAGTACTTC.

In this sample, this clone turned up once. The chain couples TRBV28 to TRBJ1-2; 10 bases fit TRBD1. This CDR3 is 15 amino acids long. The germline CDR1 and CDR2 sequences are MDHEN and SYDVKM. V dropped 10 bases and J dropped 7; count of bases not matched to a gene: 15. CDR3 in amino acids: CATETGGESAGGYTF. The CDR3 coding sequence is TGTGCCACCGAGACAGGGGGCGAAAGTGCCGGTGGCTACACCTTC.

V is TRBV5-4 and J is TRBJ2-7; the match to TRBD1 covers 10 bases. The CDR3 sequence is 16 residues long. V shed 4 bases, J shed 2 bases, and the junction held 9 bases outside the gene matches. Germline-derived CDR1 and CDR2 are SGHNT and YYREEE (reference sequence). The CDR3 is CASSNRDRGFPYEQYF. The CDR3, as DNA: TGTGCCAGCAGCAACCGGGACAGGGGTTTTCCCTACGAGCAGTACTTC.

The CDR3, as DNA: TGTGCCAGCAGCCGAGGACTAGTCGCCCCCAATGAGCAGTTCTTC. It yields the protein CASSRGLVAPNEQFF. The V gene is TRBV6-5, the J gene TRBJ2-1; 7 nucleotides match TRBD2. Germline assignment: CDR1 MNHEY and CDR2 SVGAGI. This CDR3 is built from 15 residues. With V trimmed by 6 bases and J by 6 bases, 11 bases remained unmatched.

The CDR3, as DNA: TGTGCCAGCAGTCTACAGGGGGGTTCGGTTGAGCAGTTCTTC. It yields the protein CASSLQGGSVEQFF. The chain has TRBV6-4 and TRBJ2-1; 8 bases fit TRBD1. This CDR3 comprises 14 residues. The V and J ends lost 5 bases and 9 bases, in that order; junction bases with no gene match: 9. Looked up from germline, CDR1 is MRHNA and CDR2 is SNTAGT.

The rearrangement uses TRBV6-4 and TRBJ2-3, with 12 nucleotides matching TRBD2. There are 13 residues in the CDR3. CDR1 is MRHNA, CDR2 SNTAGT, per germline. The V and J ends lost 4 bases and 14 bases, in that order; junction bases with no gene match: 7. Written as DNA, the CDR3 is TGTGCCAGCAGTGCCGGACTAGCGGGAATTTTGTATTTT. Translating it yields CASSAGLAGILYF.

This clone was seen only once. The J gene is TRBJ2-3, the V gene TRBV19; no definite D call. Germline CDR1 reads LNHDA; CDR2 reads SQIVND (reference sequence). This CDR3 comprises 13 residues. The V gene lost 6 bases and the J gene lost 1 base, with 8 bases spanning the gap. The CDR3 spells CASRSIGTDTQYF. In DNA form, the CDR3 reads TGTGCCAGTAGGAGCATCGGCACAGATACGCAGTATTTT.

The chain joins TRBV2 to TRBJ1-5, with 8 bases identical to TRBD1. The trim removed 7 bases at V and 6 bases at J, leaving 5 bases unmatched. The CDR3 is 13 residues long. CDR1 is SNHLY, CDR2 FYNNEI, per germline. In DNA form, the CDR3 reads TGTGCCAGCACCCAGACAGGGGTTCAGCCCCAGCATTTT. Translation gives CASTQTGVQPQHF.

The chain recombines TRBV5-5 with TRBJ1-1, with TRBD1 identical over 11 bases. The CDR3 has 17 residues. V was clipped by 5 bases and J by 1 base; unmatched bases: 10. The germline gives CDR1 SGHKS, CDR2 YYEKEE (reference sequence). In DNA form, the CDR3 reads TGTGCCAGCAGACCCGGGACAGGGGGTGAGAGGAACACTGAAGCTTTCTTT. Amino acid sequence: CASRPGTGGERNTEAFF.

The chain combines TRBV7-8 with TRBJ1-1, with TRBD1 identical over 10 bases. Trimming removed 0 bases from V and 0 bases from J; junction bases left unmatched: 7. CDR1 and CDR2 from the germline V gene are SGHVS and FQNEAQ. The CDR3 loop spans 18 amino acids. CDR3 DNA: TGTGCCAGCAGCTTAGCCGGGACAGGGGTTTTATTGAACACTGAAGCTTTCTTT. It is translated as CASSLAGTGVLLNTEAFF.